This TCR beta chain derives from a study of blood T cell repertoires in COVID-19. The V gene's germline CDR1 is SGHAT and CDR2 FQNNGV. Trimming took 5 bases from V and 1 from J; bases not matched to a gene: 5. The CDR3 loop spans 16 amino acids. Authors' processing steps: Reference gene primer amplification gave estimated nucleated cell counts. The assay was immunoSEQ multiplex PCR, and TCRdb's table has in-frame clones only and misses some. D and trimming come from the DNA, and the V and J calls and clone size come from that table. This table has 300,000 or so clones, 90% appearing once. The genes are TRBV11-2 and TRBJ2-5; TRBD2 aligns across 12 bases. Input material: PBMCs or T cells enriched from blood (not recorded which). This TCR was sampled from a woman aged 25 to 45 who had recovered from COVID-19. The CDR3 is CASSPRLAGVQETQYF. CDR3 bases: TGTGCCAGCAGCCCCCGACTAGCGGGAGTCCAAGAGACCCAGTACTTC.